Presented here are 23 T cell receptor beta chains from one specimen sequenced in a study of blood T cell repertoires in COVID-19. The protocol was immunoSEQ multiplex PCR, while the TCRdb copy is restricted to in-frame clones and leaves out a portion. The sample has roughly 140,000 clones; approximately 80% are singletons. Sample: peripheral blood. Receptor source: a woman aged 45-65 years with acute or convalescent COVID-19.

The V gene is TRBV6-4, the J gene TRBJ2-7; D perhaps matches TRBD2 (6 bases). Germline V CDR1 and CDR2: MRHNA, SNTAGT. The CDR3 consists of 13 residues. With 3 bases removed from V and 6 bases from J, the gap between germline ends came to 12 bases. The CDR3 loop is CASSETSGSEQYF. The CDR3 DNA follows: TGTGCCAGCAGTGAGACTAGTGGATCCGAGCAGTACTTC.

The chain joins TRBV3-1 (or the pseudogene TRBV3-2) to TRBJ1-3; 9 bases line up with TRBD1. CDR1 is LGHDT, CDR2 YNNKEL, per germline (reference sequence). This CDR3 region has 16 residues. With V trimmed by 5 bases and J by 4 bases, 9 bases remained unmatched. CDR3 loop: CASSFNPGTGGNTIYF. In DNA, the CDR3 is TGTGCCAGCAGCTTTAACCCCGGGACAGGGGGAAACACCATATATTTT.

This rearrangement joins TRBV6-5 to TRBJ1-2; the D gene is possibly TRBD1 (6 bases). Germline V CDR1 and CDR2: MNHEY, SVGAGI. Trimming left V 6 bases short and J 7 bases short, with 15 bases between. This CDR3 region has 13 residues. The chain's CDR3 is CASSVNREGGYTF. The CDR3 DNA reads TGTGCCAGCAGCGTTAACAGGGAGGGTGGCTACACCTTC.

The chain couples TRBV27 to TRBJ2-7, with 9 bases fitting TRBD1. The length of the CDR3 is 16 residues. CDR1 and CDR2 (germline): MNHEY, SMNVEV (reference sequence). V gave up 1 base and J gave up 3 bases; unmatched junction bases: 7. The DNA for the CDR3 is TGTGCCAGCAGTTTATTCGCCCCGACAGGGGGCTACGAGCAGTACTTC. Protein: CASSLFAPTGGYEQYF.

This chain joins TRBV29-1 and TRBJ2-2; a possible D gene is TRBD2 (5 bases). Trimming left V 5 bases short and J 7 bases short, with 17 bases between. Per germline, CDR1 SQVTM and CDR2 ANQGSEA. The CDR3 extends over 14 amino acids. The CDR3 DNA reads as TGCAGCGTTTCGCCCGGGGATGGATACGGGGAGCTGTTTTTT. It encodes CSVSPGDGYGELFF.

The chain joins TRBV5-4 to TRBJ1-6; TRBD1 might be the D (6 bases). V lost 0 bases and J 5 bases, leaving 6 bases between the germline ends. The CDR3 extends over 14 amino acids. Germline V gene data show CDR1 as SGHNT and CDR2 as YYREEE (reference sequence). This CDR3 reads CASSLDRDNSPLHF. CDR3 nucleotides: TGTGCCAGCAGCTTGGACAGGGATAATTCACCCCTCCACTTT.

The chain combines TRBV19 with TRBJ1-2; D not certain. Trimming removed 10 bases from V and 7 bases from J, with 19 bases in between. The germline V gene has CDR1 LNHDA and CDR2 SQIVND (reference sequence). This CDR3 region has 13 residues. CDR3: CATQINEGSGYTF. For the CDR3, the DNA is TGTGCCACCCAGATAAATGAGGGATCTGGCTACACCTTC.

The gene calls are TRBV6-1 and TRBJ2-1, with TRBD1 as a possible D gene (6 bases). CDR3 length: 15 amino acids. With 1 base removed from V and 9 bases from J, the gap between germline ends came to 16 bases. CDR1 is MNHNS, CDR2 SASEGT, per germline. The CDR3 DNA follows: TGTGCCAGCAGTGAAGTGGGGACCACAGGGTTTGAGCAGTTCTTC. Its protein product is CASSEVGTTGFEQFF.

The genes are TRBV5-1 and TRBJ2-5, with D unclear. Germline V lookup: CDR1 SGHRS, CDR2 YFSETQ. V was clipped by 4 bases and J by 2 bases, with 3 bases between them. The length of the CDR3 is 11 residues. Written as DNA, the CDR3 is TGCGCCAGCAGCCTGCAAGAGACCCAGTACTTC. Amino acids: CASSLQETQYF.

V gene TRBV9 combines with J gene TRBJ2-2, with TRBD2 matching over 12 bases. This CDR3 has 19 residues. V dropped 3 bases and J dropped 4; count of bases not matched to a gene: 13. Germline CDR1 reads SGDLS; CDR2 reads YYNGEE. CDR3 in amino acids: CASSESTSGGSVGTGELFF. CDR3 coding DNA: TGTGCCAGCAGCGAATCGACTAGCGGGGGTTCAGTCGGCACCGGGGAGCTGTTTTTT.

The chain carries TRBV27 and TRBJ2-5, with TRBD2 as a possible D gene (5 bases). Germline CDR1 and CDR2: MNHEY and SMNVEV (reference sequence). Trimming removed 1 base at V and 5 bases at J, with 11 bases between. The CDR3 sequence is 14 residues long. CDR3 amino acids: CASSLLSGGETQYF. Written as DNA, the CDR3 is TGTGCCAGCAGTTTATTGTCTGGAGGTGAGACCCAGTACTTC.

J is TRBJ1-4 and V is TRBV21-1. TRBV21-1 is a pseudogene locus. The CDR3 length is 15 residues. CDR3 coding DNA: TGTGCCAGCAGCAAAGGGCGGGTAACTAATGAAAAACTGTTTTTT. Residues: CASSKGRVTNEKLFF.

The sample holds a few counts of this clone. V usage is TRBV18 and J usage is TRBJ2-1; 11 bases are a match to TRBD2. Unmatched junction bases numbered 6, after V lost 7 bases and J lost 7 bases. The CDR3 is 14 residues long. CDR1 KGHSH and CDR2 LQKENI come from the germline V gene. The CDR3, as DNA: TGTGCCAGCTTAGCCGGGACTAGCGGAAATGAGCAGTTCTTC. Translation: CASLAGTSGNEQFF.

A few counts support this clone. The chain combines TRBV6-4 with TRBJ2-1; 9 bases align to TRBD2. Trimming removed 6 bases from V and 8 bases from J; junction bases left unmatched: 17. This CDR3 is 17 amino acids long. Per the germline V gene, CDR1 is MRHNA and CDR2 is SNTAGT. The CDR3 loop is CASSDRRGGAALDEQFF. The DNA for the CDR3 is TGTGCCAGCAGCGACCGGCGGGGGGGGGCCGCTCTGGATGAGCAGTTCTTC.

CDR3 DNA sequence: TGTGCCAGCAGCGCTACAGGGGAGGTTGAAAAACTGTTTTTT. As protein: CASSATGEVEKLFF. This chain connects TRBV9 to TRBJ1-4, with 7 bases matching TRBD1. Trimming took 3 bases from V and 7 from J; bases not matched to a gene: 6. Germline CDR1 reads SGDLS; CDR2 reads YYNGEE. CDR3 length: 14 amino acids.

V and J are TRBV6-5 and TRBJ1-4; D might be TRBD1 (5 bases). There are 15 residues in the CDR3. V was pared by 6 bases and J by 5 bases, with 16 bases between. Germline V lookup: CDR1 MNHEY, CDR2 SVGAGI. The CDR3 sequence is CASSTLDRDNEKLFF. The CDR3 nucleotides read TGTGCCAGCAGCACGCTTGACAGAGACAATGAAAAACTGTTTTTT.

There are a few counts of this clone. V usage is TRBV7-3 and J usage is TRBJ1-1; 7 bases map to TRBD1. The germline CDR1 and CDR2 sequences are SGHTA and FQGTGA. V was clipped by 5 bases and J by 8 bases; unmatched bases: 8. This CDR3 is built from 13 residues. Written as DNA, the CDR3 is TGTGCCAGCAGCCTCGGGAAGGACAGGGAAGCTTTCTTT. Residues: CASSLGKDREAFF. The complete variable domain, with remaining parts taken from reference TRBV7-3 and TRBJ1-1, reads GAGVSQTPSNKVTEKGKYVELRCDPISGHTALYWYRQSLGQGPEFLIYFQGTGAADDSGLPNDRFFAVRPEGSVSTLKIQRTERGDSAVYLCASSLGKDREAFFGQGTRLTVV.

V and J are TRBV5-6 and TRBJ1-6; no clear D gene. The ends were cut back, 4 bases at V and 11 bases at J, with 13 bases in the middle. This CDR3 region has 13 residues. Germline V lookup: CDR1 SGHDT, CDR2 YYEEEE. In DNA, the CDR3 is TGTGCCAGCAGCCGCTGGGAGGGTGCACCCCTCCACTTT. Amino acids: CASSRWEGAPLHF.

This clone was seen once. The V gene is TRBV7-2, the J gene TRBJ2-2; TRBD1 matches at 8 bases. V lost 3 bases to trimming and J lost 2 bases; unmatched junction nucleotides: 2. Germline values: CDR1 SGHTA, CDR2 FQGNSA. This CDR3 has 15 residues. DNA of the CDR3: TGTGCCAGCAGCTTCGACAGGGGCAACACCGGGGAGCTGTTTTTT. It codes for CASSFDRGNTGELFF.

This sequence joins TRBV28 and TRBJ2-3, with D tentatively TRBD2 (5 bases). Germline CDR1 and CDR2: MDHEN and SYDVKM. This CDR3 has 14 amino acids. The germline V and J ends were trimmed by 6 bases and 0 bases, with 10 bases remaining between them. The DNA for the CDR3 is TGTGCCAGCAGCCTACGGACTAGCACAGATACGCAGTATTTT. It codes for CASSLRTSTDTQYF.

This clone was counted only a few times. V and J are TRBV28 and TRBJ1-1; 7 positions agree with TRBD1. J gave up 0 bases and V 4 bases, and 11 bases lay outside the gene matches. Germline V CDR1 and CDR2: MDHEN, SYDVKM. This CDR3 comprises 17 residues. The chain's CDR3 is CASSSRDSLFMNTEAFF. The CDR3 coding sequence is TGTGCCAGCAGTTCGAGGGACAGCCTCTTCATGAACACTGAAGCTTTCTTT.

The rearrangement links TRBV6-6 to TRBJ2-7; D not certain. Trimming shortened V by 3 bases and J by 3 bases, and 6 bases separated the two germline ends. There are 12 residues in the CDR3. CDR1 is MNHNY and CDR2 is SVGAGI in the germline V gene (reference sequence). The DNA for the CDR3 is TGTGCCAGCAGTTATCCTGTCTACGAGCAGTACTTC. Protein sequence: CASSYPVYEQYF.

The chain recombines TRBV19 with TRBJ1-2; D call uncertain. Germline CDR1 and CDR2: LNHDA and SQIVND (reference sequence). V lost 10 bases to trimming and J lost 5 bases, with 11 bases between them. This CDR3 spans 11 amino acids. The chain's CDR3 is CATSTGYGYTF. CDR3 DNA sequence: TGTGCCACCTCGACGGGGTATGGCTACACCTTC.